Below, one TCR beta chain is given with its context. After removal of 0 bases from V and 0 bases from J, the junction contained 9 bases not matched to a gene. This CDR3 contains 19 residues. Germline CDR1 and CDR2: SGDLS and YYNGEE. This entry belongs to a study of blood T cell repertoires in COVID-19. Authors' data handling: From reference gene primer amplification, estimates of nucleated cell counts were derived. Method: immunoSEQ multiplex PCR; TCRdb's copy keeps in-frame clones and lacks some. That table furnishes V, J and clone size, whereas the DNA furnished D and trimming. The table has 75,000 to 95,000 clones, roughly 80% seen once.

The sequenced sample consisted of peripheral blood. The rearrangement uses TRBV9 and TRBJ2-3, with TRBD2 matching 11 bases. The source is a man aged 55-75 years with COVID-19, enrolled during active disease. The DNA of the CDR3 is TGTGCCAGCAGCGTAGTAGGGTCTAGCGGGGGGACTAGCACAGATACGCAGTATTTT. Translating it yields CASSVVGSSGGTSTDTQYF.